The present TCR beta chain was sequenced within a study of T cells in narcolepsy. Study as a whole: Patients with NT1 or NT2 and healthy control donors were enrolled.

The repertoire was sequenced with immunoSEQ multiplex PCR; TCRdb's copy has only in-frame clones and lacks some. The sample shows roughly 34,000 clones, about nine tenths of them seen only once. This CDR3 is built from 14 residues. With 4 bases clipped from V and 5 bases from J, the junction kept 6 bases outside the gene matches. The germline gives CDR1 SGHRS, CDR2 YFSETQ. This clone has just a few counts. The genes are TRBV5-1 and TRBJ2-3; TRBD1 aligns across 8 bases. This receptor was identified in a human donor with narcolepsy. The sequencing input was CD45RA- memory CD4+ T cells from PBMCs. The CDR3 nucleotides read TGCGCCAGCAGCCTCAGGGGGCGGGTAGATACGCAGTATTTT. Translation: CASSLRGRVDTQYF.